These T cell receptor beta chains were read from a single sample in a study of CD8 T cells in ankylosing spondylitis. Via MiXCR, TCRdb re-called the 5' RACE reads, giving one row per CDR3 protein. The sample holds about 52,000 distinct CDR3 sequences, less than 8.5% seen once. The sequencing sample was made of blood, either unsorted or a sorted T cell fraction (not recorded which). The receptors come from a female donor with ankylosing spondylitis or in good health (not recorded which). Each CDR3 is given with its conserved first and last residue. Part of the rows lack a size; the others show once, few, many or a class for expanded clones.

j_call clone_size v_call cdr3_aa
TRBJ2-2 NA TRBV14 CASSQDRGPNTGELFF
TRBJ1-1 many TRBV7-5 CISVSEGTGQGALPNTEAFF
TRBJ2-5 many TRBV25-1 CASSSLGAGGETQYF
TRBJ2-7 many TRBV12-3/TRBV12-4 CASSFAGGPYEQYF
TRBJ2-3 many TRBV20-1 CSAKAPDTQYF
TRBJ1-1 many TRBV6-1 CASIIRWGAGNTEAFF
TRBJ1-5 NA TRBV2 CASSGVGAPGSNQPQHF
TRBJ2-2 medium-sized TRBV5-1 CASSKGTLDTGELFF
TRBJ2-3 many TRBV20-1 CSARWHGTLVTDTQYF
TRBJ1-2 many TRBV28 CASSFPTGGPGYTF
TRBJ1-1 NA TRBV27 CASSSWSDRAPTEAFF
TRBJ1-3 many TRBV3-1 CASSHSSGNTIYF
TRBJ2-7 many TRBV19 CASSTPRQGPPYEQYF
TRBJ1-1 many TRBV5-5 CASSQTALGTEAFF
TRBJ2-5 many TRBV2 CASGEVYRDSPHF
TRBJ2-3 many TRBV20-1 CSARAGGSSTDTQYF
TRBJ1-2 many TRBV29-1 CSVMGQEKGYTF
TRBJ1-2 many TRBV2 CASSIGTGFYGYTF
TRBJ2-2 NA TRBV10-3 CAISMGDRGPTGELFF
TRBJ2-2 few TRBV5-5 CASSLVRGNTGELFF
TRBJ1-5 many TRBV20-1 CSAGTGTKPDQPQHF
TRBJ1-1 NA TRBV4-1 CASTLGQARSFKNTEAFF
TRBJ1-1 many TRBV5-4 CASSMATGTVNTEAFF
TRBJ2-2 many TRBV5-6 CASSLVERTGELFF